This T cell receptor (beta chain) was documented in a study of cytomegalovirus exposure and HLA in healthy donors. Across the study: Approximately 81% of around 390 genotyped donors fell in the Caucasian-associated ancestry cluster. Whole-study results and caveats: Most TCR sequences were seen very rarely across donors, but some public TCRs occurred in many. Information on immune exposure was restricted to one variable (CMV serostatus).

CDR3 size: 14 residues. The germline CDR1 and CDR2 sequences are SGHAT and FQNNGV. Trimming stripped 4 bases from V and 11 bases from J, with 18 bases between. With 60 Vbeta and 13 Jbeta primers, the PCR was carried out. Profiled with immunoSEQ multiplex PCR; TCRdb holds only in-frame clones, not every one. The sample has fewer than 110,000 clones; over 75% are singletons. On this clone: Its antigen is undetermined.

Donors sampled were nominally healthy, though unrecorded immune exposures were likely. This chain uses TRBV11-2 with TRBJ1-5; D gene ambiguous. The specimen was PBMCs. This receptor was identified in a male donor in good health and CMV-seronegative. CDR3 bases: TGTGCCAGCAGCTCTACCGGAGCCCCAAAGGCCCAGCATTTT. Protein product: CASSSTGAPKAQHF.